One and the same sample provided the 17 T cell receptor beta chains below, sequenced in a study of response to subunit inactivated influenza vaccine. TCRdb analysed the RT-PCR reads with MiXCR anew, one entry per CDR3 protein. The table includes about 540,000 distinct CDR3 sequences, roughly a quarter detected once. This sample was shared with a second study, whose subject was T cells expressing NK-cell markers. This second study notes: It was by 5'RACE template switching with UMIs that TCR beta cDNA was made.

The material sequenced was CD4+ T cells sorted from PBMCs, taken 11 to 12 days after vaccination. These receptors were obtained from a man aged 45-60 years who received an inactivated influenza vaccine.

In DNA, the CDR3 is TGTGCCAGCAGATTACTAGCGGGGGCGCACACCGGGGAGCTGTTTTTT. Translating it yields CASRLLAGAHTGELFF. The rearrangement links TRBV6-2 or TRBV6-3 to TRBJ2-2; 11 nucleotides match TRBD2. The junction had 6 bases not matched to a gene; V was cut back by 6 bases and J by 3 bases. This CDR3 has 16 amino acids. Per the germline V gene, CDR1 is MNHEY and CDR2 is SVGEGT.

A few counts support this clonotype. The genes are TRBV7-9 and TRBJ2-3; no clear D. Trimming pared 1 base from V and 4 bases from J, leaving 9 bases between. CDR3 length: 14 amino acids. Germline CDR1 reads SEHNR; CDR2 reads FQNEAQ (reference sequence). The CDR3 spells CASSLGQAADTQYF. The CDR3, as DNA: TGTGCCAGCAGCTTAGGACAAGCCGCAGATACGCAGTATTTT.

This clonotype was seen a few times. J is TRBJ2-5 and V is TRBV24-1; tentatively, D is TRBD1 (5 bases). The ends were cut back, 4 bases at V and 1 base at J, with 12 bases in the middle. Germline V gene data show CDR1 as KGHDR and CDR2 as SFDVKD. This CDR3 contains 15 residues. CDR3 protein: CATSDPDIPQETQYF. The CDR3 bases are TGTGCCACCAGTGACCCGGACATTCCCCAAGAGACCCAGTACTTC.

The chain is built from TRBV4-1 and TRBJ2-5; 8 bases line up with TRBD1. This CDR3 has 15 residues. Germline V gene data show CDR1 as MGHRA and CDR2 as YSYEKL. Germline trimming cut 0 bases from V and 6 bases from J; bases unmatched to any gene: 6. The CDR3: CASSQEPGGEKTQYF. The CDR3 DNA reads TGCGCCAGCAGCCAAGAGCCAGGGGGCGAGAAGACCCAGTACTTC.

This clonotype occurred many times. The chain combines TRBV12-3 or TRBV12-4 with TRBJ1-6; unclear D gene. The CDR3 loop spans 12 amino acids. V was cut by 6 bases and J by 6 bases, with 6 bases left in between. As DNA, the CDR3 is TGTGCCAGCAGCAACAGTAATTCACCCCTCCACTTT. This gives the protein CASSNSNSPLHF.

This clonotype came up a few times. The rearrangement uses TRBV3-1 and TRBJ1-2; D is possibly TRBD1 (5 bases). The CDR3 is made up of 13 amino acids. Per germline, CDR1 LGHDT and CDR2 YNNKEL (reference sequence). The V and J ends lost 0 bases and 6 bases respectively, with 8 bases between them. The CDR3 nucleotides read TGTGCCAGCAGCCAAGATGCAGGGCATGGCTACACCTTC. Protein sequence: CASSQDAGHGYTF.

This clonotype has more than one count but fewer than ten. The chain uses TRBV29-1 and TRBJ2-1, with 9 bases matching TRBD2. CDR3 size: 15 residues. Germline V gene sequence: CDR1 SQVTM, CDR2 ANQGSEA. Losses at the gene ends were 5 bases for V and 2 bases for J; bases not matched to a gene: 7. As DNA, the CDR3 is TGCAGCGTTCGTCCCCTAGCGGGGCCCTACAATGAGCAGTTCTTC. Protein sequence: CSVRPLAGPYNEQFF.

The chain links TRBV14 to TRBJ1-5, with D uncertain. The CDR3 has 12 residues. The V end lost 2 bases, the J end lost 6 bases, and 5 bases lay between the germline ends. Germline assignment: CDR1 SGHDN and CDR2 FVKESK. The CDR3: CASSQRGQPQHF. CDR3 bases: TGTGCCAGCAGCCAACGAGGTCAGCCCCAGCATTTT.

J is TRBJ2-1 and V is TRBV20-1; 9 bases agree with TRBD2. The J segment lost 0 bases and the V segment lost 3 bases, leaving 9 bases of the junction unmatched. Looked up from germline, CDR1 is DFQATT and CDR2 is SNEGSKA (reference sequence). The CDR3 is 17 residues long. The CDR3 region is CSASGLAGISSYNEQFF. The CDR3 region has the DNA TGCAGTGCTAGTGGGCTAGCGGGAATAAGCTCCTACAATGAGCAGTTCTTC.

This sequence joins TRBV7-8 and TRBJ2-7; 10 positions match TRBD2. With V trimmed by 1 base and J by 6 bases, 6 bases remained unmatched. This CDR3 spans 15 amino acids. Germline values: CDR1 SGHVS, CDR2 FQNEAQ. The CDR3 is CASSLGSGRAAEQYF. The DNA for the CDR3 is TGTGCCAGCAGCTTAGGGAGCGGGAGGGCCGCCGAGCAGTACTTC.

This clonotype is a singleton in its sample. The chain has TRBV7-2 and TRBJ2-5; TRBD2 might be the D (5 bases). Trimming left V 5 bases short and J 1 base short, with 8 bases between. The CDR3 extends over 13 amino acids. From germline, CDR1 is SGHTA and CDR2 FQGNSA. The chain's CDR3 is CASSTGIQETQYF. In DNA form, the CDR3 reads TGTGCCAGCAGCACCGGGATCCAAGAGACCCAGTACTTC.

This clonotype was found many times. The chain recombines TRBV12-3 or TRBV12-4 with TRBJ2-7; D possibly corresponds to TRBD1 (6 bases). V was shortened by 5 bases and J by 0 bases, with 17 bases between the two germline ends. The CDR3 is 16 amino acids. CDR3 residues: CASSPRTALHSYEQYF. The CDR3 nucleotides are TGTGCCAGCAGTCCCCGGACAGCTCTCCACTCCTACGAGCAGTACTTC.

This chain joins TRBV29-1 and TRBJ2-3; D gene uncertain. The CDR3 is 14 amino acids. The germline gives CDR1 SQVTM, CDR2 ANQGSEA. V gave up 4 bases and J gave up 0 bases, with 11 bases separating them. The CDR3 DNA sequence: TGCAGCGTTGCGGTCCAGACTAGCACAGATACGCAGTATTTT. It specifies CSVAVQTSTDTQYF.

V and J are TRBV6-2 or TRBV6-3 and TRBJ2-5, with D hard to call. The germline V gene encodes CDR1 MNHEY and CDR2 SVGEGT. V lost 2 bases, J lost 2 bases, and 6 bases lay in between. This CDR3 is built from 13 residues. Written as DNA, the CDR3 is TGTGCCAGCAGTTACCCTCTACAAGAGACCCAGTACTTC. It translates to CASSYPLQETQYF.

V is TRBV20-1 and J is TRBJ2-4; D not resolved. In germline, CDR1 is DFQATT, CDR2 SNEGSKA (reference sequence). This CDR3 spans 13 amino acids. With 0 bases removed from V and 1 base from J, the gap between germline ends came to 4 bases. CDR3 sequence reads: CSARDQAKNIQYF. CDR3 DNA: TGCAGTGCTAGAGATCAGGCCAAAAACATTCAGTACTTC.

The sample holds a few counts of this clonotype. The gene calls are TRBV20-1 and TRBJ2-3; D call uncertain. The CDR3 runs 15 residues. Trimming removed 0 bases at V and 0 bases at J, with 10 bases between. Germline loops: CDR1 DFQATT, CDR2 SNEGSKA (reference sequence). The CDR3 DNA follows: TGCAGTGCTAGAGATTATCAGGAAAGCACAGATACGCAGTATTTT. This codes for CSARDYQESTDTQYF.

The chain employs TRBV5-1 and TRBJ2-2; 7 nucleotides line up with TRBD1. This CDR3 is built from 15 residues. The V and J ends lost 1 base and 4 bases, in that order; junction bases with no gene match: 4. Germline V gene sequence: CDR1 SGHRS, CDR2 YFSETQ. The CDR3, as DNA: TGCGCCAGCAGCTTGACAGGGGACGGCACCGGGGAGCTGTTTTTT. Residues: CASSLTGDGTGELFF.